These 21 T cell receptor beta chains came from one sample sequenced in a study of cytomegalovirus exposure and HLA in healthy donors. Primers: 60 Vbeta forward and 13 Jbeta reverse. Generated by immunoSEQ multiplex PCR, the TCRdb table keeps only in-frame clones and is missing some. The table lists 150,000 to 200,000 clones, over 75% of them singletons. Sequencing was carried out using PBMCs. The receptor source for this set is a man between 45 and 60 years old in good health and CMV-seropositive.

V is TRBV7-9 and J is TRBJ1-3, with 7 positions matching TRBD1. V shed 6 bases and J 4 bases; nucleotides not matched to a gene: 21. The CDR3 has 19 amino acids. Germline V gene data show CDR1 as SEHNR and CDR2 as FQNEAQ (reference sequence). For the CDR3, the DNA is TGTGCCAGCAGTTCCCTTGGGGACAGCCCATTATTTTTCGGAAACACCATATATTTT. Amino acid sequence: CASSSLGDSPLFFGNTIYF.

CDR3 loop: CASSLFLAGGSTDTQYF. In nucleotides, the CDR3 is TGTGCCAGCAGCTTATTCCTAGCGGGGGGCAGCACAGATACGCAGTATTTT. The chain couples TRBV7-9 to TRBJ2-3, with 11 bases lining up with TRBD2. The V gene's germline CDR1 is SEHNR and CDR2 FQNEAQ (reference sequence). This CDR3 spans 17 amino acids. J was trimmed by 0 bases and V by 2 bases; bases with no gene match: 4. Looking up the rest from reference TRBV7-9 and TRBJ2-3 gives the full variable domain: DTGVSQNPRHKITKRGQNVTFRCDPISEHNRLYWYRQTLGQGPEFLTYFQNEAQLEKSRLLSDRFSAERPKGSFSTLEIQRTEQGDSAMYLCASSLFLAGGSTDTQYFGPGTRLTVL.

Only one count was recorded for this clone. V usage is TRBV6-5 and J usage is TRBJ2-4, with D tentatively TRBD2 (5 bases). The CDR3 totals 14 residues. CDR1 is MNHEY, CDR2 SVGAGI, per germline. V shed 6 bases and J shed 0 bases, with 9 bases lying between them. CDR3 bases: TGTGCCAGCAGGAGGGCCATAGCCAAAAACATTCAGTACTTC. Translation: CASRRAIAKNIQYF.

This clone was detected once. The J gene is TRBJ2-2, the V gene TRBV19; 9 bases agree with TRBD1. Germline V CDR1 and CDR2: LNHDA, SQIVND (reference sequence). J gave up 6 bases and V 10 bases, and 6 bases lay outside the gene matches. The CDR3 totals 13 residues. Here the CDR3 reads CATGTGKSGELFF. The DNA for the CDR3 is TGTGCCACCGGGACAGGGAAGTCCGGGGAGCTGTTTTTT. Using reference TRBV19 and TRBJ2-2 for the parts outside the CDR3, the full variable domain is DGGITQSPKYLFRKEGQNVTLSCEQNLNHDAMYWYRQDPGQGLRLIYYSQIVNDFQKGDIAEGYSVSREKKESFPLTVTSAQKNPTAFYLCATGTGKSGELFFGEGSRLTVL.

The chain carries TRBV18 and TRBJ1-5, with 10 nucleotides matching TRBD1. V trimming: 6 bases; J trimming: 6 bases; junction bases outside the gene matches: 8. This CDR3 has 15 amino acids. Germline V gives CDR1 KGHSH, CDR2 LQKENI. The CDR3 DNA follows: TGTGCCAGCTCCCCAAGCAGGACAGGGGGTCAGCCCCAGCATTTT. It codes for CASSPSRTGGQPQHF.

This chain joins TRBV15 and TRBJ1-4, with 8 bases aligning to TRBD1. The CDR3 runs to 15 residues. V lost 5 bases to trimming and J lost 6 bases; unmatched junction nucleotides: 8. Germline lookup yields CDR1 LNHNV and CDR2 YYDKDF (reference sequence). The CDR3 DNA reads TGTGCCACCAGCGGGACAGGCGCCAGTGATGAAAAACTGTTTTTT. This translates into CATSGTGASDEKLFF.

The chain joins TRBV9 to TRBJ2-1; D perhaps matches TRBD2 (7 bases). Germline CDR1 SGDLS, CDR2 YYNGEE. V lost 3 bases to trimming and J lost 0 bases, with 16 bases between them. The CDR3 consists of 17 residues. The CDR3, as DNA: TGTGCCAGCAGCGAGGGGGGGCAATATAGCTCCTACAATGAGCAGTTCTTC. Amino acids: CASSEGGQYSSYNEQFF.

As regards this clone: Germline is not matched at one junction end, which may reflect a read error. The chain combines TRBV28 with TRBJ2-7; D uncertain. The length of the CDR3 is 14 residues. Germline CDR1 MDHEN, CDR2 SYDVKM. The CDR3 loop is CAIMHSRTTYGQYF. In DNA form, the CDR3 reads TGTGCCATCATGCATTCCAGAACTACCTACGGGCAGTACTTC. The full variable domain, with the rest looked up from reference TRBV28 and TRBJ2-7, is DVKVTQSSRYLVKRTGEKVFLECVQDMDHENMFWYRQDPGLGLRLIYFSYDVKMKEKGDIPEGYSVSREKKERFSLILESASTNQTSMYLCAIMHSRTTYGQYFGPGTRLTVT.

The rearrangement joins TRBV5-4 to TRBJ2-5; 10 positions agree with TRBD2. J lost 4 bases, V lost 5 bases, and 11 bases had no gene match. CDR1 is SGHNT and CDR2 is YYREEE in the germline V gene (reference sequence). The CDR3 covers 16 residues. CDR3 residues: CASRRGSGGIPETQYF. The CDR3 nucleotides read TGTGCCAGCAGACGGGGTAGCGGGGGGATCCCAGAGACCCAGTACTTC.

The chain has TRBV15 and TRBJ2-3, with 7 bases matching TRBD2. J was trimmed by 4 bases and V by 4 bases; bases with no gene match: 8. Germline V gene lookup returns CDR1 LNHNV and CDR2 YYDKDF (reference sequence). The CDR3 length is 15 residues. The CDR3 region is CATSKTSQGADTQYF. The CDR3 region has the DNA TGTGCCACCAGCAAGACTAGCCAGGGAGCAGATACGCAGTATTTT.

The genes are TRBV2 and TRBJ1-4; weak D call: TRBD1 (5 bases). CDR1 is SNHLY, CDR2 FYNNEI, per germline. Trimming took 4 bases from V and 8 from J, leaving 11 bases between them. CDR3 length: 13 residues. The CDR3 is CASSGGEGEKLFF. CDR3 nucleotides: TGTGCCAGCAGTGGAGGGGAGGGAGAAAAACTGTTTTTT.

This chain joins TRBV13 and TRBJ1-2; D not resolved. V lost 6 bases, J lost 6 bases, and 8 bases lay in between. The germline CDR1 and CDR2 sequences are PRHDT and FYEKMQ (reference sequence). CDR3 length equals 11 residues. The CDR3 is CASRYRDGYTF. The CDR3 coding sequence is TGTGCCAGCAGGTACAGAGATGGCTACACCTTC.

J is TRBJ1-3 and V is TRBV9; 7 nucleotides align to TRBD1. The CDR3 sequence is 15 residues long. J gave up 2 bases and V 3 bases, and 5 bases lay outside the gene matches. Per germline, CDR1 SGDLS and CDR2 YYNGEE. The CDR3 reads CASSAEGQPGNTIYF. The CDR3 DNA reads as TGTGCCAGCAGCGCCGAGGGACAGCCTGGAAACACCATATATTTT.

V usage is TRBV7-9 and J usage is TRBJ1-2, with TRBD1 as a possible D gene (6 bases). Trimming pared 5 bases from V and 4 bases from J, leaving 11 bases between. Germline V lookup: CDR1 SEHNR, CDR2 FQNEAQ (reference sequence). The CDR3 is 13 residues long. Written as DNA, the CDR3 is TGTGCCAGCAGCCCGCGGACAGCCTATGGCTACACCTTC. Its translation is CASSPRTAYGYTF.

V gene TRBV7-2 combines with J gene TRBJ2-1, with 11 nucleotides matching TRBD2. This CDR3 has 15 residues. Looked up from germline, CDR1 is SGHTA and CDR2 is FQGNSA. Trimming removed 7 bases from V and 4 bases from J; junction bases left unmatched: 6. DNA for the CDR3: TGTGCCAGCAAAGATCGACTAGCGGGGTACAATGAGCAGTTCTTC. It encodes CASKDRLAGYNEQFF.

This chain uses TRBV18 with TRBJ1-6, with 8 bases matching TRBD1. The V gene's germline CDR1 is KGHSH and CDR2 LQKENI. The CDR3 length is 15 residues. V trimming: 3 bases; J trimming: 7 bases; junction bases outside the gene matches: 5. CDR3 sequence: CASSPQGAGNSPLHF. In nucleotides, the CDR3 is TGTGCCAGCTCACCGCAGGGGGCGGGAAATTCACCCCTCCACTTT.

The chain joins TRBV4-1 to TRBJ1-4; D remains ambiguous. The CDR3 is made up of 15 amino acids. Trimming left V 0 bases short and J 9 bases short, with 14 bases between. Germline V lookup: CDR1 MGHRA, CDR2 YSYEKL. This chain's CDR3 is CASSQERQVSQKLFF. The CDR3 region has the DNA TGCGCCAGCAGCCAAGAACGGCAGGTCTCTCAAAAACTGTTTTTT.

This clone was seen a handful of times. The V and J genes are TRBV6-1 and TRBJ2-7, with TRBD1 matching over 7 bases. Trimming at V came to 7 bases and at J to 0 bases, leaving 9 bases not matched to a gene. The CDR3 has 15 residues. CDR1 and CDR2 from the germline V gene are MNHNS and SASEGT. CDR3: CASTKGQSSSYEQYV. The CDR3 nucleotides read TGTGCCAGCACTAAGGGACAGTCGAGCTCCTACGAGCAGTACGTC.

This clone was seen a handful of times. The rearrangement joins TRBV7-6 to TRBJ2-5; no reliable D call. V shed 1 base and J shed 5 bases, with 8 bases lying between them. CDR1 and CDR2 from the germline V gene are SGHVS and FNYEAQ. The CDR3 covers 13 residues. As DNA, the CDR3 is TGTGCCAGCAGCTTAGGAGGAGTGGAGACCCAGTACTTC. Residues: CASSLGGVETQYF.

This chain connects TRBV7-2 to TRBJ2-1, with D possibly TRBD2 on 6 matching bases. This CDR3 has 18 residues. Trimming cost V 2 bases and J 0 bases, with 17 bases left between them. The V gene's germline CDR1 is SGHTA and CDR2 FQGNSA. The CDR3 region has the DNA TGTGCCAGCAGCTTAAAACGCGGGACGGCCTTCTCCTACAATGAGCAGTTCTTC. Amino acid sequence: CASSLKRGTAFSYNEQFF.

The chain recombines TRBV5-1 with TRBJ2-5, with 9 positions matching TRBD1. This CDR3 contains 14 residues. V trimming: 0 bases; J trimming: 6 bases; junction bases outside the gene matches: 3. From germline, CDR1 is SGHRS and CDR2 YFSETQ. The CDR3 nucleotides read TGCGCCAGCAGCTTGGGGGACAGGGTCCAGACCCAGTACTTC. Translated, it gives CASSLGDRVQTQYF.